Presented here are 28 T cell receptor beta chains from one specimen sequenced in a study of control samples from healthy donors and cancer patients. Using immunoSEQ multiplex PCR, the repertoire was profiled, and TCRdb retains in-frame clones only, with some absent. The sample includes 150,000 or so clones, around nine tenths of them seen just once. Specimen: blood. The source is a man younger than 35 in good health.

CDR3 nucleotides: TGTGCCAGCAGCGCCGGGACCTCCTACGAGCAGTACTTC. It specifies CASSAGTSYEQYF. This chain links TRBV5-6 with TRBJ2-7; D may correspond to TRBD1 or TRBD2 (5 bases each). Between the trimmed V and J ends, which lost 4 bases and 0 bases, there was a span of 8 bases. The CDR3 covers 13 residues. In germline, CDR1 is SGHDT, CDR2 YYEEEE. The whole variable domain, filled in from reference TRBV5-6 and TRBJ2-7, reads DAGVTQSPTHLIKTRGQQVTLRCSPKSGHDTVSWYQQALGQGPQFIFQYYEEEERQRGNFPDRFSGHQFPNYSSELNVNALLLGDSALYLCASSAGTSYEQYFGPGTRLTVT.

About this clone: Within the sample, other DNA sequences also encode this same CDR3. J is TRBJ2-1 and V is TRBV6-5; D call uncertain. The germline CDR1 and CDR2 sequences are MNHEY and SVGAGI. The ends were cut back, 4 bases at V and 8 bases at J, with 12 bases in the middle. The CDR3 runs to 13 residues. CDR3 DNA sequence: TGTGCCAGCAGTTTGGACGGTCTCGATGAGCAGTTCTTC. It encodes CASSLDGLDEQFF.

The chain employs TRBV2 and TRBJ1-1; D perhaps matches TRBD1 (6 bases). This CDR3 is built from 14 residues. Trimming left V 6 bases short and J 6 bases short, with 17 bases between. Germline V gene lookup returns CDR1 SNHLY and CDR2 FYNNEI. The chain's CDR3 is CASSITGQIPEAFF. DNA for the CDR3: TGTGCCAGCAGCATTACAGGACAGATCCCTGAAGCTTTCTTT.

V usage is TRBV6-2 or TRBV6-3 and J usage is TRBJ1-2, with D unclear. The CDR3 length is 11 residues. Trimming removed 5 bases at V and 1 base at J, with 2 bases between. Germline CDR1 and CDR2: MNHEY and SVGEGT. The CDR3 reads CASSDNYGYTF. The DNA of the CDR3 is TGTGCCAGCAGTGATAACTATGGCTACACCTTC.

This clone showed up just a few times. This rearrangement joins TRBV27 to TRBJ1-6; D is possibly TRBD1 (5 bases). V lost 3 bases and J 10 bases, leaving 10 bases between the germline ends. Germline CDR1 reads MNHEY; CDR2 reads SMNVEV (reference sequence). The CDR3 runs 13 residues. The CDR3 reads CASSLYGGSPLHF. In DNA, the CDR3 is TGTGCCAGCAGTTTGTACGGGGGGTCACCCCTCCACTTT.

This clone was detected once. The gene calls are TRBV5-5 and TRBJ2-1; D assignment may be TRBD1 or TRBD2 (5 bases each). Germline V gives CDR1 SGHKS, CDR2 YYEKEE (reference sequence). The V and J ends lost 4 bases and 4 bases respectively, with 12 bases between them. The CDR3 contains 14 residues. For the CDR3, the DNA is TGTGCCAGCAGCATGGGACCCCAGTACAATGAGCAGTTCTTC. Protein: CASSMGPQYNEQFF.

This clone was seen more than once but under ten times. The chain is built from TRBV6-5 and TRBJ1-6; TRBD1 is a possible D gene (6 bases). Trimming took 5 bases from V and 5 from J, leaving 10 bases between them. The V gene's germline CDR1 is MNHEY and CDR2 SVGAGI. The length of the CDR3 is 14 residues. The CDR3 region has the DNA TGTGCCAGCAGTCGAAGACAGGATAATTCACCCCTCCACTTT. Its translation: CASSRRQDNSPLHF.

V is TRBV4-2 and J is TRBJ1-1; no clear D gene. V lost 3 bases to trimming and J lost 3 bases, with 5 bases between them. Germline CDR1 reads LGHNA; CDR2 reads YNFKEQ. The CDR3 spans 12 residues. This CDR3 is CASSQGYTEAFF. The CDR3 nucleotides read TGTGCCAGCAGCCAGGGTTACACTGAAGCTTTCTTT.

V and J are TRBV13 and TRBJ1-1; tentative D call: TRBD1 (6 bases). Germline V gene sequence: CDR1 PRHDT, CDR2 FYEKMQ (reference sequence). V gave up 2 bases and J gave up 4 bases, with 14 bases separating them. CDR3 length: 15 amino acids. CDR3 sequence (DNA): TGTGCCAGCAGCTTAATTCGGGGGCCGGGCACTGAAGCTTTCTTT. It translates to CASSLIRGPGTEAFF.

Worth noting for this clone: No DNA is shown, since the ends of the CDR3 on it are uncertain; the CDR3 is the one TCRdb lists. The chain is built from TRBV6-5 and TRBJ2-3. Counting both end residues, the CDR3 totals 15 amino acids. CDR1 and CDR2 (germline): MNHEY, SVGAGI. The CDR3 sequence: CASTLRAGATDTQYF.

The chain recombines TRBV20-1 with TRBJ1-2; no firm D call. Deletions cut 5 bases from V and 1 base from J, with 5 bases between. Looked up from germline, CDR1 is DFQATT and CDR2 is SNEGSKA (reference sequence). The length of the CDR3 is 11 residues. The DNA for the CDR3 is TGCAGTGCTGGCATTAACTATGGCTACACCTTC. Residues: CSAGINYGYTF.

The CDR3 sequence: CASVGPRSEKLFF. For the CDR3, the DNA is TGTGCCAGCGTCGGGCCTAGAAGTGAAAAACTGTTTTTT. J is TRBJ1-4 and V is TRBV5-5; D call uncertain. Between the trimmed V and J ends, which lost 7 bases and 7 bases, there was a span of 14 bases. Germline lookup yields CDR1 SGHKS and CDR2 YYEKEE (reference sequence). The CDR3 runs 13 residues.

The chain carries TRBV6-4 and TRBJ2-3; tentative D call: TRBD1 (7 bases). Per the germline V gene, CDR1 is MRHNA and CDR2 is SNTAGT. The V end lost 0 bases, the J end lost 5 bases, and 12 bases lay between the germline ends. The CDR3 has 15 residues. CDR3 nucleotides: TGTGCCAGCAGTGACTCGGAGGGGGCGGGAGATACGCAGTATTTT. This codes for CASSDSEGAGDTQYF.

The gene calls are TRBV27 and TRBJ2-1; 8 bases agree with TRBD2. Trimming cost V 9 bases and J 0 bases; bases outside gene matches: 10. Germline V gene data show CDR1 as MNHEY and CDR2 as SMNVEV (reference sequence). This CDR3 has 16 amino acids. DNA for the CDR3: TGTGCCAGTCAGAGACAGCGGGGGAACTCCTACAATGAGCAGTTCTTC. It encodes CASQRQRGNSYNEQFF.

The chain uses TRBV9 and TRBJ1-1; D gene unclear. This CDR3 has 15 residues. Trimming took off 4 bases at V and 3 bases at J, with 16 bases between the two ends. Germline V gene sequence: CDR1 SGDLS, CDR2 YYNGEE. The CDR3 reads CASSSAWERDTEAFF. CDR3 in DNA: TGTGCCAGCAGCTCAGCCTGGGAAAGGGACACTGAAGCTTTCTTT.

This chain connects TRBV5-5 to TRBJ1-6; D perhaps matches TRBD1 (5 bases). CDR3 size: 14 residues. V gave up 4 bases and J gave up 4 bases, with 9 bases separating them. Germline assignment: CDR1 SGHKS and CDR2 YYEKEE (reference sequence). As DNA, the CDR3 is TGTGCCAGCAGCACGGGACCTTATAATTCACCCCTCCACTTT. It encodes CASSTGPYNSPLHF.

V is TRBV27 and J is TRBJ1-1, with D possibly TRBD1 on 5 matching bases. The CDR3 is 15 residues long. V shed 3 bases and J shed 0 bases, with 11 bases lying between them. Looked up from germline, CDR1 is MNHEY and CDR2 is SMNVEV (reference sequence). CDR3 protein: CASSLGVGVNTEAFF. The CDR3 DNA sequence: TGTGCCAGCAGTTTGGGGGTAGGGGTGAACACTGAAGCTTTCTTT.

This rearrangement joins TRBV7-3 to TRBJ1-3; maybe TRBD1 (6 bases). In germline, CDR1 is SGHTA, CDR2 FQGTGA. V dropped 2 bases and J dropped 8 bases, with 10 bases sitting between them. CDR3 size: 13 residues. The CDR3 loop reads CASSLSEGDTIYF. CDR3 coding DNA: TGTGCCAGCAGCTTATCGGAGGGGGACACCATATATTTT.

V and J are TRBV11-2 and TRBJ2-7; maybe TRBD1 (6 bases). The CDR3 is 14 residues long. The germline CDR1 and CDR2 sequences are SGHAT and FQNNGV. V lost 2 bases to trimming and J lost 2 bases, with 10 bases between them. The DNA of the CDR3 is TGTGCCAGCAGCTTAAGACAGGTGCCCTACGAGCAGTACTTC. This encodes CASSLRQVPYEQYF.

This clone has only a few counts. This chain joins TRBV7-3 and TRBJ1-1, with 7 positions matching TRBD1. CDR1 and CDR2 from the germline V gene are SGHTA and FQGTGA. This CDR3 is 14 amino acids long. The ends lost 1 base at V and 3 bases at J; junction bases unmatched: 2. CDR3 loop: CASSLNQGDTEAFF. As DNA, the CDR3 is TGTGCCAGCAGCTTAAACCAGGGGGACACTGAAGCTTTCTTT.

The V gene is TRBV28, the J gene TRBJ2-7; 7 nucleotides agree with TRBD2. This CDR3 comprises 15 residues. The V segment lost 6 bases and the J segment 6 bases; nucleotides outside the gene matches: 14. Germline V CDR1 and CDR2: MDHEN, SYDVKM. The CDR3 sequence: CASSLGGDSRGEQYF. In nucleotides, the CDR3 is TGTGCCAGCAGCCTGGGGGGGGACTCCCGCGGCGAGCAGTACTTC.

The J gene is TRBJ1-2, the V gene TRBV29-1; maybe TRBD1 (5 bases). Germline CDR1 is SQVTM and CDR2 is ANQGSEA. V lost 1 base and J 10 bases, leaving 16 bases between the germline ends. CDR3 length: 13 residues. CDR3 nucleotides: TGCAGCGTTGAAGCGTCAGGGAGTGTCGCCTACACCTTC. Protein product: CSVEASGSVAYTF.

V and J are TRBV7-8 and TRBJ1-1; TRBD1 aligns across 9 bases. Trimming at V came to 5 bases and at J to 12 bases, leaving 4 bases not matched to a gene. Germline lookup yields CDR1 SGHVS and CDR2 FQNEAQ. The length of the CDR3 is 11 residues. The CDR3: CASSPGQGTFF. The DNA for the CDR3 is TGTGCCAGCAGCCCGGGACAGGGAACTTTCTTT.

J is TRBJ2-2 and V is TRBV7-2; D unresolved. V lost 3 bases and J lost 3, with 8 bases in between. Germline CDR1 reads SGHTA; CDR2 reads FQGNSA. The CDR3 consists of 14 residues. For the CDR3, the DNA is TGTGCCAGCAGCTTCAGAGTTCACACCGGGGAGCTGTTTTTT. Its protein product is CASSFRVHTGELFF.

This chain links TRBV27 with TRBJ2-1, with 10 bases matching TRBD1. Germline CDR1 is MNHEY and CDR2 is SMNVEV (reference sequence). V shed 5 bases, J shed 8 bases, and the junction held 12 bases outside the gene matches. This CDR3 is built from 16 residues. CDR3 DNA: TGTGCCAGCAGTGGGGACGGGACAGGGGTGTACGATGAGCAGTTCTTC. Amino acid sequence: CASSGDGTGVYDEQFF.

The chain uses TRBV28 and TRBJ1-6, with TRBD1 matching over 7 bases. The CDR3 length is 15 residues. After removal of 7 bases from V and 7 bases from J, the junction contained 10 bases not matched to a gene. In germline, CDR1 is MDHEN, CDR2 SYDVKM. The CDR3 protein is CASKGGTGANSPLHF. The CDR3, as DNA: TGTGCCAGCAAAGGGGGCACAGGGGCCAATTCACCCCTCCACTTT.

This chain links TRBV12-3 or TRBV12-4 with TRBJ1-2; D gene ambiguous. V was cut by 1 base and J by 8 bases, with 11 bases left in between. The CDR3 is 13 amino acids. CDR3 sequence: CASSLVPTTGYTF. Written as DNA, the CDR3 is TGTGCCAGCAGTTTAGTACCGACAACGGGCTACACCTTC.

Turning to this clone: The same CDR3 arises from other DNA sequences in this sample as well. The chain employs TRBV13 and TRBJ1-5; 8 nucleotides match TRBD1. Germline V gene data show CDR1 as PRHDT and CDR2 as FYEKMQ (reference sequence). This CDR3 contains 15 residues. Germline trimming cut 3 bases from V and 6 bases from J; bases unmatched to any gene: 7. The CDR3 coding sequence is TGTGCCAGCAGCTTGGGTCAGGGGGCGGGTCAGCCCCAGCATTTT. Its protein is CASSLGQGAGQPQHF.